This entry lists 5 T cell receptor beta chains sequenced from one sample in a study of CD8 T cells in ankylosing spondylitis. Study-level findings and limits: Blood of patients with ankylosing spondylitis appeared to be characterized by a TCR beta motif of several highly homologous variants.

TCRdb used MiXCR to reprocess the 5' RACE reads, holding one entry per CDR3 protein. The sample shows about 800,000 distinct CDR3 sequences, 10% to 15% of them seen only once. No antigen is known for these receptors. The sample comprised blood, either unsorted or a sorted T cell fraction (not recorded which). Receptors were obtained from a male donor with ankylosing spondylitis.

The V call is TRBV5-1, the J call TRBJ1-2; 7 bases map to TRBD1. This CDR3 has 14 amino acids. CDR1 and CDR2 (germline): SGHRS, YFSETQ. V gave up 0 bases and J gave up 14 bases; unmatched junction bases: 13. The CDR3 protein is CASSLDAGQSPQTF. In nucleotides, the CDR3 is TGCGCCAGCAGCTTGGACGCGGGACAGTCCCCCCAAACCTTC.

In this sample, this clonotype turned up a few times. V gene TRBV2 combines with J gene TRBJ2-3; TRBD2 agrees at 9 bases. Germline V gene data show CDR1 as SNHLY and CDR2 as FYNNEI. V was pared by 8 bases and J by 7 bases, with 13 bases of the junction left unmatched. The CDR3 totals 15 residues. This CDR3 is CASQARTSVGNTQYF. CDR3 nucleotides: TGTGCCAGCCAAGCCCGGACTAGCGTGGGGAATACGCAGTATTTT. Looking up the rest from reference TRBV2 and TRBJ2-3 gives the full variable domain: EPEVTQTPSHQVTQMGQEVILRCVPISNHLYFYWYRQILGQKVEFLVSFYNNEISEKSEIFDDQFSVERPDGSNFTLKIRSTKLEDSAMYFCASQARTSVGNTQYFGPGTRLTVL.

Ten or more counts support this clonotype. The chain recombines TRBV20-1 with TRBJ2-7; 7 nucleotides match TRBD1. The CDR3 has 15 amino acids. The ends lost 3 bases at V and 0 bases at J; junction bases unmatched: 8. The germline V gene encodes CDR1 DFQATT and CDR2 SNEGSKA (reference sequence). The DNA of the CDR3 is TGCAGTGCTAGCCCCACAGGGGTACTCTCCTACGAGCAGTACTTC. As protein: CSASPTGVLSYEQYF.

Written as DNA, the CDR3 is TGTGCCAGCAGGCTGGGAAATTCCTACGAGCAGTACTTC. Residues: CASRLGNSYEQYF. V and J are TRBV6-1 and TRBJ2-7; D gene unclear. V lost 6 bases and J 1 base, leaving 10 bases between the germline ends. Germline lookup yields CDR1 MNHNS and CDR2 SASEGT. The CDR3 runs 13 residues.

This chain uses TRBV19 with TRBJ2-7, with D possibly matching TRBD1 (6 bases). V gave up 5 bases and J gave up 3 bases, with 23 bases separating them. CDR3 size: 17 residues. Germline assignment: CDR1 LNHDA and CDR2 SQIVND (reference sequence). CDR3 nucleotides: TGTGCCAGTAGTCCCACCCCCGGACAGACGTTACACTACGAGCAGTACTTC. Translated, it gives CASSPTPGQTLHYEQYF.